What follows are 30 T cell receptor beta chains derived from one specimen sequenced in a study of breast tumors, draining lymph nodes, adjacent tissues. MiXCR was run by TCRdb on the multiplex PCR reads, yielding one entry per CDR3 protein. Of 20,000 to 25,000 distinct CDR3 sequences detected, less than 40% appear once; the ten largest clones hold more than 9.5%. Input material: breast tumor tissue. All receptors derive from a female donor with breast cancer. Some clones in this sample may be carry-over from other donors' samples.

V usage is TRBV7-9 and J usage is TRBJ2-7; no clear D. The length of the CDR3 is 12 residues. Germline loops: CDR1 SEHNR, CDR2 FQNEAQ (reference sequence). Trimming shortened V by 6 bases and J by 3 bases, and 9 bases separated the two germline ends. CDR3 sequence (DNA): TGTGCCAGCAGATTTGACCTCTACGAGCAGTACTTC. Protein: CASRFDLYEQYF.

This clonotype was found many times. The chain links TRBV10-1 to TRBJ1-3; D perhaps matches TRBD1 (6 bases). Germline assignment: CDR1 WNHNN and CDR2 SYGVQD (reference sequence). V was shortened by 11 bases and J by 4 bases, with 15 bases between the two germline ends. The CDR3 length is 13 residues. The CDR3 nucleotides read TGCGCCCCCAAGGGGGGGTCGGGAAACACCATATATTTT. Translation gives CAPKGGSGNTIYF.

This clonotype was found many times. The chain joins TRBV24-1 to TRBJ2-1; no clear D. Germline V lookup: CDR1 KGHDR, CDR2 SFDVKD. This CDR3 has 17 residues. The V gene lost 4 bases and the J gene lost 0 bases, with 15 bases spanning the gap. The CDR3 DNA reads as TGTGCCACCAGTGACCCGATGAGCCCTGACTCCTACAATGAGCAGTTCTTC. This encodes CATSDPMSPDSYNEQFF.

This sequence joins TRBV6-4 and TRBJ1-5; D is undetermined. This CDR3 is built from 13 residues. CDR1 and CDR2 from the germline V gene are MRHNA and SNTAGT. V lost 3 bases and J 1 base, leaving 4 bases between the germline ends. The CDR3 region is CASSEMSNQPQHF. In DNA form, the CDR3 reads TGTGCCAGCAGTGAGATGAGCAATCAGCCCCAGCATTTT.

The chain couples TRBV7-2 to TRBJ2-5, with TRBD2 identical over 9 bases. After removal of 5 bases from V and 5 bases from J, the junction contained 15 bases not matched to a gene. Looked up from germline, CDR1 is SGHTA and CDR2 is FQGNSA. This CDR3 is built from 17 residues. CDR3 sequence reads: CASSRGGGEGNFETQYF. The CDR3 nucleotides are TGTGCCAGCAGCCGCGGCGGGGGGGAGGGCAATTTTGAGACCCAGTACTTC. The whole variable domain, remainder taken from reference TRBV7-2 and TRBJ2-5, is GAGVSQSPSNKVTEKGKDVELRCDPISGHTALYWYRQSLGQGLEFLIYFQGNSAPDKSGLPSDRFSAERTGGSVSTLTIQRTQQEDSAVYLCASSRGGGEGNFETQYFGPGTRLLVL.

On this clonotype: Being one base from a much bigger clone, this may be a read error. V gene TRBV13 combines with J gene TRBJ2-1, with 8 bases aligning to TRBD2. The germline gives CDR1 PRHDT, CDR2 FYEKMQ (reference sequence). The J segment lost 13 bases and the V segment lost 4 bases, leaving 18 bases of the junction unmatched. The CDR3 is made up of 16 amino acids. CDR3 DNA sequence: TGTGCCAGCAGCTCCAGGGGAGGGACTAGTCAGTCCCCCCAGTTCTTC. Its translation is CASSSRGGTSQSPQFF.

This clonotype appeared once. The CDR3 DNA reads TGTGCCAGCAGCTCTGAGATAGGTGGCTACACCTTC. Translated, it gives CASSSEIGGYTF. This chain links TRBV7-6 with TRBJ1-2; D call uncertain. In germline, CDR1 is SGHVS, CDR2 FNYEAQ. V was shortened by 4 bases and J by 7 bases, with 10 bases between the two germline ends. The length of the CDR3 is 12 residues.

This clonotype appeared many times. This chain uses TRBV11-2 with TRBJ1-4; TRBD1 matches 7 bases. The CDR3 spans 15 residues. Germline-derived CDR1 and CDR2 are SGHAT and FQNNGV. J was trimmed by 5 bases and V by 5 bases; bases with no gene match: 8. The CDR3 DNA reads TGTGCCAGCAGCCGACAGGGCAACCCGAATGAAAAACTGTTTTTT. Amino acid sequence: CASSRQGNPNEKLFF.

This clonotype is categorized as medium-sized. The chain links TRBV7-2 to TRBJ2-7, with 9 bases aligning to TRBD2. V lost 5 bases and J lost 2; bases outside the gene matches: 7. Germline V CDR1 and CDR2: SGHTA, FQGNSA. The CDR3 contains 15 residues. CDR3 in DNA: TGTGCCAGCAGCCCTGGTCTAGCGGGGACCTACGAGCAGTACTTC. Amino acid sequence: CASSPGLAGTYEQYF. The full variable domain, completed using reference TRBV7-2 and TRBJ2-7, is GAGVSQSPSNKVTEKGKDVELRCDPISGHTALYWYRQSLGQGLEFLIYFQGNSAPDKSGLPSDRFSAERTGGSVSTLTIQRTQQEDSAVYLCASSPGLAGTYEQYFGPGTRLTVT.

At least ten counts were recorded for this clonotype. The chain has TRBV20-1 and TRBJ2-2; 11 bases line up with TRBD2. This CDR3 is built from 18 residues. Germline CDR1 is DFQATT and CDR2 is SNEGSKA (reference sequence). The V segment lost 1 base and the J segment 3 bases; nucleotides outside the gene matches: 10. The CDR3 DNA sequence: TGCAGTGCTAGAGTTATTAGCGGGAGGGCCGGGGACACCGGGGAGCTGTTTTTT. This codes for CSARVISGRAGDTGELFF.

This clonotype is classed as medium-sized. CDR3 loop: CASSPRRGVDAHEQYF. The CDR3 DNA is TGTGCCAGCAGCCCGCGGCGGGGGGTAGATGCGCACGAGCAGTACTTC. The chain couples TRBV7-8 to TRBJ2-7; 8 positions agree with TRBD2. Germline lookup yields CDR1 SGHVS and CDR2 FQNEAQ. Germline trimming cut 5 bases from V and 5 bases from J; bases unmatched to any gene: 14. The CDR3 has 16 residues.

This clonotype was recorded many times. This chain links TRBV5-4 with TRBJ2-5; possible D gene TRBD1, 6 bases. The CDR3 extends over 15 amino acids. Germline V gives CDR1 SGHNT, CDR2 YYREEE (reference sequence). Trimming left V 0 bases short and J 0 bases short, with 9 bases between. The CDR3 loop reads CASSLARTDQETQYF. In nucleotides, the CDR3 is TGTGCCAGCAGCTTGGCCCGGACAGACCAAGAGACCCAGTACTTC.

This clonotype was detected many times. The chain recombines TRBV20-1 with TRBJ2-3; 15 bases line up with TRBD2. This CDR3 comprises 19 residues. Looked up from germline, CDR1 is DFQATT and CDR2 is SNEGSKA (reference sequence). Trimming at V came to 2 bases and at J to 4 bases, leaving 13 bases not matched to a gene. The CDR3 nucleotides are TGCAGTGCTAGATCTGGACTAGCGGGAGGGACCTATGGCGCAGATACGCAGTATTTT. Its protein product is CSARSGLAGGTYGADTQYF.

This clonotype was observed many times. The chain recombines TRBV7-2 with TRBJ1-6, with D tentatively TRBD1 (6 bases). There are 15 residues in the CDR3. V was pared by 1 base and J by 5 bases, with 9 bases between. Germline CDR1 reads SGHTA; CDR2 reads FQGNSA. The CDR3 loop is CASSLDRTDNSPLHF. The CDR3 nucleotides read TGTGCCAGCAGCTTAGATAGGACAGATAATTCACCCCTCCACTTT.

This clonotype was seen many times. The rearrangement links TRBV5-6 to TRBJ2-1; TRBD1 agrees at 8 bases. Germline lookup yields CDR1 SGHDT and CDR2 YYEEEE. The junction had 12 bases not matched to a gene; V was cut back by 0 bases and J by 4 bases. The CDR3 extends over 18 amino acids. The CDR3 loop is CASSLGAGGLKVYNEQFF. The CDR3 DNA reads TGTGCCAGCAGCTTGGGAGCAGGGGGCTTAAAGGTATACAATGAGCAGTTCTTC.

The chain employs TRBV10-3 and TRBJ2-3, with 8 bases lining up with TRBD2. V shed 10 bases, J shed 1 base, and the junction held 10 bases outside the gene matches. Germline V gene sequence: CDR1 ENHRY, CDR2 SYGVKD. CDR3 length: 15 amino acids. In DNA form, the CDR3 reads TGTGCCACCGCGGTAGGTAGCGGGGGCACAGATACGCAGTATTTT. The encoded protein is CATAVGSGGTDTQYF.

This clonotype was recorded many times. The gene calls are TRBV25-1 and TRBJ2-7, with D unresolved. The CDR3 totals 19 residues. The V gene lost 3 bases and the J gene lost 0 bases, with 24 bases spanning the gap. Germline CDR1 MGHDK, CDR2 SYGVNS. DNA for the CDR3: TGTGCCAGCAGTGATCACCAAGTCATGGACGGAAACATCTCCTACGAGCAGTACTTC. Translation: CASSDHQVMDGNISYEQYF.

The table lists this clonotype with many counts. The V and J genes are TRBV7-8 and TRBJ2-7; D may match TRBD1 or TRBD2 (7 bases each). V lost 10 bases to trimming and J lost 3 bases, with 28 bases between them. CDR1 and CDR2 (germline): SGHVS, FQNEAQ. The CDR3 runs to 17 residues. CDR3 nucleotide sequence: TGTGCCACCCAGGGGGGGTCGGTAGGGGACTCCGTCTACGAGCAGTACTTC. This sequence encodes CATQGGSVGDSVYEQYF.

This clonotype was seen repeatedly, ten times or more. The chain couples TRBV3-1 to TRBJ2-1, with 11 bases aligning to TRBD2. This CDR3 spans 16 amino acids. Per germline, CDR1 LGHDT and CDR2 YNNKEL (reference sequence). After removal of 1 base from V and 3 bases from J, the junction contained 2 bases not matched to a gene. CDR3 DNA: TGTGCCAGCAGCCAAGTGGGACTAGCGGACTACAATGAGCAGTTCTTC. Protein: CASSQVGLADYNEQFF.

On this clonotype itself: Here the CDR3 omits its conserved ending phenylalanine or tryptophan, so a read error is the likely source. The gene calls are TRBV5-1 and TRBJ1-6; a weak D match, TRBD1 (6 bases). Trimming left V 2 bases short and J 10 bases short, with 10 bases between. This CDR3 contains 13 residues. CDR1 and CDR2 from the germline V gene are SGHRS and YFSETQ. Written as DNA, the CDR3 is TGCGCCAGCAGCTTCCAGGGGTGGTCACCCCTCCACTGT. Translated, it gives CASSFQGWSPLHC.

Many counts were recorded for this clonotype. V gene TRBV20-1 combines with J gene TRBJ2-7; TRBD2 matches at 9 bases. The CDR3 consists of 14 residues. Germline assignment: CDR1 DFQATT and CDR2 SNEGSKA (reference sequence). J lost 4 bases, V lost 0 bases, and 4 bases had no gene match. The CDR3: CSARDVLAGYEQYF. CDR3 DNA: TGCAGTGCTAGAGATGTGCTAGCGGGATACGAGCAGTACTTC.

This chain connects TRBV6-4 to TRBJ1-1, with TRBD1 as a possible D gene (5 bases). The CDR3 totals 14 residues. V gave up 0 bases and J gave up 4 bases, with 9 bases separating them. Germline-derived CDR1 and CDR2 are MRHNA and SNTAGT. The CDR3 spells CASSDSPGGTEAFF. The CDR3 region has the DNA TGTGCCAGCAGTGACTCTCCCGGGGGCACTGAAGCTTTCTTT.

This clonotype was found many times. The J gene is TRBJ2-7, the V gene TRBV6-1; D unresolved. This CDR3 comprises 10 residues. Trimming removed 7 bases at V and 5 bases at J, with 6 bases between. Germline V gives CDR1 MNHNS, CDR2 SASEGT. The CDR3 is CASNQDEQYF. DNA of the CDR3: TGTGCCAGCAATCAAGACGAGCAGTACTTC.

In its sample, this clonotype was seen many times. The chain combines TRBV5-1 with TRBJ2-7; D possibly uses TRBD1 or TRBD2 (7 bases each). The ends were cut back, 7 bases at V and 4 bases at J, with 15 bases in the middle. The CDR3 is 13 residues long. CDR1 SGHRS and CDR2 YFSETQ come from the germline V gene. CDR3 protein: CASGEGAGYEQYF. CDR3 bases: TGCGCCAGCGGGGAGGGGGCCGGGTACGAGCAGTACTTC.

A note on this clonotype: A read error may be the cause here, since a much bigger clone is one base away. The V call is TRBV6-2 or TRBV6-3, the J call TRBJ1-5; D gene ambiguous. The length of the CDR3 is 18 residues. The germline V gene encodes CDR1 MNHEY and CDR2 SVGEGT. The CDR3 is CASSYLGINPYSNQPQRF. CDR3 DNA: TGTGCCAGCAGTTATCTGGGAATTAACCCGTATAGCAATCAGCCCCAGCGTTTT.

This clonotype was observed at least ten times. The chain carries TRBV14 and TRBJ2-2, with D uncertain. The V end was cut by 2 bases, the J end by 1 base, with 5 bases between. Germline CDR1 reads SGHDN; CDR2 reads FVKESK. The CDR3 consists of 14 residues. Here the CDR3 DNA reads TGTGCCAGCAGCCAAAATAGGAACACCGGGGAGCTGTTTTTT. Amino acid sequence: CASSQNRNTGELFF.

V usage is TRBV10-2 and J usage is TRBJ2-1; 12 positions agree with TRBD2. The CDR3 totals 14 residues. Germline CDR1 reads WSHSY; CDR2 reads SAAADI. Germline trimming cut 7 bases from V and 7 bases from J; bases unmatched to any gene: 5. DNA for the CDR3: TGCGCCAGCAACCCTAGCGGGGGGGGAAATGAGCAGTTCTTC. Residues: CASNPSGGGNEQFF.

Ten or more counts support this clonotype. The chain employs TRBV9 and TRBJ2-7; D gene unclear. CDR3 length equals 13 residues. CDR1 is SGDLS, CDR2 YYNGEE, per germline. The V end was cut by 7 bases, the J end by 3 bases, with 14 bases between. The CDR3 reads CASGKGGVYEQYF. CDR3 in DNA: TGTGCCAGCGGGAAGGGTGGGGTCTACGAGCAGTACTTC.

Many counts were recorded for this clonotype. The V and J genes are TRBV3-2 and TRBJ2-1; TRBD2 is the table's D call and was not checked against the DNA. TRBV3-2 is termed a pseudogene. CDR3 length equals 16 residues. The CDR3 DNA reads as TGTGCCAGCAGCCAAGATCTGCTAGCGGGATACAATGAGCAGTTCTTC. This translates into CASSQDLLAGYNEQFF.

Concerning this clonotype itself: A much larger clone lies one base from this, so it may be a read error. The chain employs TRBV7-9 and TRBJ2-2; the D is unclear. Per the germline V gene, CDR1 is SEHNR and CDR2 is FQNEAQ (reference sequence). V lost 1 base and J lost 9, with 6 bases in between. The CDR3 loop spans 12 amino acids. The CDR3: CASSLGPWELFF. The CDR3 coding sequence is TGTGCCAGCAGCTTAGGTCCTTGGGAGCTGTTTTTT.